A selection of T cell receptor beta chains follows, all from one sample in a study of circulating CD8 cells and anti-PD-1 response in melanoma. TCRdb reanalysed the reads using MiXCR and keeps one entry per CDR3 protein. This table holds some 2,000 distinct CDR3 sequences, about 6.7% found once. The specimen was CD8+ T cells from PBMCs, collected at baseline or after one month of anti-PD-1 therapy (not recorded which). These receptors all come from a human donor with melanoma. Each CDR3 is given with its conserved first and last residue.

j_call v_call cdr3_aa
TRBJ2-7 TRBV19 CASSIGLSYEQYF
TRBJ2-2 TRBV4-1 CASSPGLANTGELFF
TRBJ1-5 TRBV27 CASSLGGSNQPQHF
TRBJ1-3 TRBV29-1 CSVVDSGNTIYF
TRBJ2-7 TRBV4-2 CASSQDQLAGVYEQYF
TRBJ2-7 TRBV16 CASSQLRQGSFYEQYF
TRBJ2-7 TRBV7-9 CASSARDEGVYEQYF
TRBJ2-1 TRBV9 CASSVGLAGYNEQFF
TRBJ2-3 TRBV2 CASSESGTPTGADTDTQYF
TRBJ1-6 TRBV2 CASSRDRRNSPLHF